This T cell receptor beta chain is from a study of T-cell memory formation after mild COVID-19. Overall study context: TCR clusters were largely donor specific.

In regard to this clonotype: Its target is unknown.

The germline V gene has CDR1 SQVTM and CDR2 ANQGSEA. This CDR3 contains 15 residues. V gave up 1 base and J gave up 0 bases; unmatched junction bases: 5. TCRdb recomputed calls from the 5' RACE reads with MiXCR, one row per CDR3 protein. This sample yields some 200,000 distinct CDR3 sequences, of which 7.5% to 10% are seen a single time; 3.5% to 4% belongs to the top ten. Overall study findings and caveats: Contracting CD4+ clones were located mainly in CM and EM, and CD8+ clones in EMRA. Clones shrinking from day 15 to 85 showed even CD4/CD8 mixes; later expanders tilted CD4+. The appearance of some responding clones in pre-infection memory suggested that cross-reactive memory joined.

The clonotype was recovered from a man aged 18 to 29 who had mild COVID-19 (a few samples of this study predate the infection). Cell type and time point are not known. The chain has TRBV29-1 and TRBJ1-2, with TRBD1 identical over 7 bases. The source material was PBMCs or a T cell subset sorted from them (not recorded which). The CDR3 nucleotides are TGCAGCGTTGAAGTCATGGGACAGACTAACTATGGCTACACCTTC. It yields the protein CSVEVMGQTNYGYTF. Using reference TRBV29-1 and TRBJ1-2 for the parts outside the CDR3, the full variable domain is SAVISQKPSRDICQRGTSLTIQCQVDSQVTMMFWYRQQPGQSLTLIATANQGSEATYESGFVIDKFPISRPNLTFSTLTVSNMSPEDSSIYLCSVEVMGQTNYGYTFGSGTRLTVV.